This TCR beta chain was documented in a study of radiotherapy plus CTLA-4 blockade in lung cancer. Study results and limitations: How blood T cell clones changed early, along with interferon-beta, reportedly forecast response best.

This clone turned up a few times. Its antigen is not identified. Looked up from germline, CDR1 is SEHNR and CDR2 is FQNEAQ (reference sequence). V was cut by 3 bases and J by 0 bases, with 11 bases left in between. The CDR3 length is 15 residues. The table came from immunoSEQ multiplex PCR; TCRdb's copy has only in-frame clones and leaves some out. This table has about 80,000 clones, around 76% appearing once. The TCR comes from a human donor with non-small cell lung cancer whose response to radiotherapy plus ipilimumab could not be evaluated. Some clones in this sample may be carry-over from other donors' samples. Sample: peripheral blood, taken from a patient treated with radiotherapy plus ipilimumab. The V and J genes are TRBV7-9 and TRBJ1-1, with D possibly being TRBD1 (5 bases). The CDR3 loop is CASSFIRQMNTEAFF. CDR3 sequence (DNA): TGTGCCAGCAGCTTCATAAGACAGATGAACACTGAAGCTTTCTTT.